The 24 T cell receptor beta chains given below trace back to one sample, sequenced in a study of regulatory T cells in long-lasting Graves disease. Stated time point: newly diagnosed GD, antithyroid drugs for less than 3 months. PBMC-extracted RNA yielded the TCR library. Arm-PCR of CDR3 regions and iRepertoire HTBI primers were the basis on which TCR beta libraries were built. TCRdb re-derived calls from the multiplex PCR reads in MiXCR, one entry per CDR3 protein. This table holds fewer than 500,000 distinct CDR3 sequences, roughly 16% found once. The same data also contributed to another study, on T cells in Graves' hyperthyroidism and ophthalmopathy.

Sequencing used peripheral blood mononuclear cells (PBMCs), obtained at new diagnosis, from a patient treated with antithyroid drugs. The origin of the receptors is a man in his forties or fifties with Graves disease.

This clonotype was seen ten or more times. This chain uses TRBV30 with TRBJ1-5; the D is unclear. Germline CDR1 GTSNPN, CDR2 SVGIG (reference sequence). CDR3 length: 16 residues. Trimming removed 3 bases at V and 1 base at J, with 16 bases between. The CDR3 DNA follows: TGTGCCTGGAGGGGGAGCTTTGGAAGGAGCAATCAGCCCCAGCATTTT. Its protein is CAWRGSFGRSNQPQHF.

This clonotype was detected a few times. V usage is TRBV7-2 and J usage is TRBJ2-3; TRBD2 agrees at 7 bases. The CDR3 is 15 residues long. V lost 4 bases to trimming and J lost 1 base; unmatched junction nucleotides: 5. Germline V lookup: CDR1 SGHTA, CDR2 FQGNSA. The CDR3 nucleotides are TGTGCCAGCAGCTCTAGCGGAAGGGGCACAGATACGCAGTATTTT. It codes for CASSSSGRGTDTQYF.

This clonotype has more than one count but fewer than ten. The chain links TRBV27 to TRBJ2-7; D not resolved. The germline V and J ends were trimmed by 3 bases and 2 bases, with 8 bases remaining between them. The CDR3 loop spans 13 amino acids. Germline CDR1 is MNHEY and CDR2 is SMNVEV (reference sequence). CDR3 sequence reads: CASSLQRPYEQYF. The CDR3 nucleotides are TGTGCCAGCAGTTTGCAGCGACCCTACGAGCAGTACTTC.

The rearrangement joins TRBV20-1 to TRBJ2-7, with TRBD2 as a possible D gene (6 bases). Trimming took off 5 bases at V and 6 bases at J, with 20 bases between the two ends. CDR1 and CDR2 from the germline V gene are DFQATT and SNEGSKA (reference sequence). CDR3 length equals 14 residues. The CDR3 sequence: CSALGTFPGGEQYF. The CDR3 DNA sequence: TGCAGTGCTCTAGGGACTTTCCCCGGGGGCGAGCAGTACTTC.

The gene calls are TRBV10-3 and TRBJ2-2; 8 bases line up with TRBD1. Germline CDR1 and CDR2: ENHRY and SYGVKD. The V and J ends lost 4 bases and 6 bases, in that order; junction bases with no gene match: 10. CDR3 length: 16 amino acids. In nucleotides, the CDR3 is TGTGCCATCAGTGGCGACAGGGGAGTAATGGCCGGGGAGCTGTTTTTT. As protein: CAISGDRGVMAGELFF.

The CDR3 sequence: CASSELGQGTEAFF. CDR3 in DNA: TGTGCCAGCAGCGAACTCGGACAGGGCACTGAAGCTTTCTTT. This chain links TRBV25-1 with TRBJ1-1; 8 bases match TRBD1. The CDR3 has 14 amino acids. Per the germline V gene, CDR1 is MGHDK and CDR2 is SYGVNS. The V segment lost 6 bases and the J segment 4 bases; nucleotides outside the gene matches: 7.

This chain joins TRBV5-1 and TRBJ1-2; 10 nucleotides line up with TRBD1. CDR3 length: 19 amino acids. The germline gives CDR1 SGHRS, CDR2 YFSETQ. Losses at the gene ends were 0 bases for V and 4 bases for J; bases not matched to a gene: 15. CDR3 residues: CASSLGPLPDRGHAYGYTF. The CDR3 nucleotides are TGCGCCAGCAGCTTGGGCCCCCTCCCCGACAGGGGGCACGCCTATGGCTACACCTTC.

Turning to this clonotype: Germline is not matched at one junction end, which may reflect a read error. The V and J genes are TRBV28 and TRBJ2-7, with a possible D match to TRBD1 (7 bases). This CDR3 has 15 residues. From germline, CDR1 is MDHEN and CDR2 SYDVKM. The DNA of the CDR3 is TGTGCCAACAGTCCCGGCGGGACAGCTTCCTATGAGCAGTACTTC. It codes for CANSPGGTASYEQYF.

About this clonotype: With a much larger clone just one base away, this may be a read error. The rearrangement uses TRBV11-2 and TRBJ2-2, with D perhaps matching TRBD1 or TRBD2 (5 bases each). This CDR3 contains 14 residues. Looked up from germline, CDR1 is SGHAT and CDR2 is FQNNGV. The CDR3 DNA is TGTGCCAGCAGCTTTAGACAGAACACCGGGGAGCCGTTTTTT. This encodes CASSFRQNTGEPFF.

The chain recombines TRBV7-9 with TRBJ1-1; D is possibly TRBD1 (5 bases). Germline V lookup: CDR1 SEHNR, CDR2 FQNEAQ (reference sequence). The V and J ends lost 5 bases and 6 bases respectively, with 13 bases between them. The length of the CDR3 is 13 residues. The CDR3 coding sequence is TGTGCCAGCAGCCTGGGGGAGGGCGCTGAAGCTTTCTTT. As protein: CASSLGEGAEAFF.

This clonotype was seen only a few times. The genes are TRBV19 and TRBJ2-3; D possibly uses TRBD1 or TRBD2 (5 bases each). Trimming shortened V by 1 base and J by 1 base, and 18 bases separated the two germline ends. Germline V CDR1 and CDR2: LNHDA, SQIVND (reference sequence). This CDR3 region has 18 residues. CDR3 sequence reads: CASSIGTGAGKRTDTQYF. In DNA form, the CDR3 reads TGTGCCAGTAGTATAGGCACCGGGGCCGGCAAACGCACAGATACGCAGTATTTT.

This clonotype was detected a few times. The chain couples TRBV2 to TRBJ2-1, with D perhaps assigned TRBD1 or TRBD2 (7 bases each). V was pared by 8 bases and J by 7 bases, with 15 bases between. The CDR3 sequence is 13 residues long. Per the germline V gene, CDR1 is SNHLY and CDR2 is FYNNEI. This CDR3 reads CASFRGGSNEQFF. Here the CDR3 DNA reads TGTGCCAGCTTCAGGGGGGGGAGTAATGAGCAGTTCTTC.

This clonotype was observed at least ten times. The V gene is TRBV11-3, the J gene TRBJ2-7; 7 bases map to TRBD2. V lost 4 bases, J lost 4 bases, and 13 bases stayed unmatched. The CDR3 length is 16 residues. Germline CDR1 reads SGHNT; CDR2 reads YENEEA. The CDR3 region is CASSSGVAGSLYEQYF. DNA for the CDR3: TGTGCCAGCAGCTCCGGGGTAGCGGGTTCTTTGTACGAGCAGTACTTC.

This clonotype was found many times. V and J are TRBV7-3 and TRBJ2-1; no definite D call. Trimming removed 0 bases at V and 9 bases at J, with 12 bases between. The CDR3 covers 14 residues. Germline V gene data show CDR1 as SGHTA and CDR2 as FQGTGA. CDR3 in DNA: TGTGCCAGCAGCTTAACGCCCTCCTGGGTTGAGCAGTTCTTC. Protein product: CASSLTPSWVEQFF.

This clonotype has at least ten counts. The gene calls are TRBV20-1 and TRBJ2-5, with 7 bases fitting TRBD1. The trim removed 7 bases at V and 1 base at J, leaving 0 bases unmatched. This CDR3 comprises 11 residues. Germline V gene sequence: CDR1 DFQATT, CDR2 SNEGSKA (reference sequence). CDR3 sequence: CSGDSQETQYF. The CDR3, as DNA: TGCAGTGGGGACAGCCAAGAGACCCAGTACTTC.

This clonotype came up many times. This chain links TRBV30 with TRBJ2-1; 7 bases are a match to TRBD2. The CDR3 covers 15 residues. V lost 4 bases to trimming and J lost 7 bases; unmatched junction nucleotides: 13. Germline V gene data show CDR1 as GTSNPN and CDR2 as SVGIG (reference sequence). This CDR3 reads CAWNPGLLTGNEQFF. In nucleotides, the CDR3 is TGTGCCTGGAACCCGGGACTACTAACGGGGAATGAGCAGTTCTTC.

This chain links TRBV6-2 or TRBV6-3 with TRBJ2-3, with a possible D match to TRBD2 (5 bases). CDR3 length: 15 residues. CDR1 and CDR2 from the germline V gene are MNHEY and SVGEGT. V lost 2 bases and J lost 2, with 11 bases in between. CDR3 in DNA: TGTGCCAGCAGTTACAGGGCGGGTTCCACAGATACGCAGTATTTT. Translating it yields CASSYRAGSTDTQYF.

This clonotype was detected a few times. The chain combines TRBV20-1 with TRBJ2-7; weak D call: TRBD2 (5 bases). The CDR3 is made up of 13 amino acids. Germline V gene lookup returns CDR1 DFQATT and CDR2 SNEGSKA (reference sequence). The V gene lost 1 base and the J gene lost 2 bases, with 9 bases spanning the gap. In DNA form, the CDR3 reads TGCAGTGCTAGAGGAGCGGATGCCTACGAGCAGTACTTC. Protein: CSARGADAYEQYF.

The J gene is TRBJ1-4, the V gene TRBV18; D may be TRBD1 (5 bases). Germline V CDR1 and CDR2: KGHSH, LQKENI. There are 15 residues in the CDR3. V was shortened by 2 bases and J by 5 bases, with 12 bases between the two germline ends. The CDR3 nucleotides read TGTGCCAGCTCACCATACGGGACGGCAAATGAAAAACTGTTTTTT. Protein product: CASSPYGTANEKLFF.

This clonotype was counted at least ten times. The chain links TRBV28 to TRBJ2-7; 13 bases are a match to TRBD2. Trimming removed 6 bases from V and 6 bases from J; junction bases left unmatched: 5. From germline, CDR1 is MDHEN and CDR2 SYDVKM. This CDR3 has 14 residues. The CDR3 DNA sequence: TGTGCCAGCAGGGAGACTAGCGGGAGGTCCGAGCAGTACTTC. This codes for CASRETSGRSEQYF.

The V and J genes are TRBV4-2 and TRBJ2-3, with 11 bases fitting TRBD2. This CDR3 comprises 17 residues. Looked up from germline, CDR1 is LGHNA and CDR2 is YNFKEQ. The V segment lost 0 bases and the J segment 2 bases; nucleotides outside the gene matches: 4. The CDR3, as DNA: TGTGCCAGCAGCCAAGAAGGGGGACTAGCGGTCACAGATACGCAGTATTTT. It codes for CASSQEGGLAVTDTQYF.

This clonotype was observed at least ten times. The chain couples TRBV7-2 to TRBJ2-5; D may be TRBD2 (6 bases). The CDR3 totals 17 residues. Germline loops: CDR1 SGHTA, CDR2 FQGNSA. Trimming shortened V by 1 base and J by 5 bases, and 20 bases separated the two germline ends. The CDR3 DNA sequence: TGTGCCAGCAGCTTAGAGGGCCTCGGCGGGAAGGGTGAGACCCAGTACTTC. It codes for CASSLEGLGGKGETQYF. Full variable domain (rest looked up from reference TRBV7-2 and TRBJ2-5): GAGVSQSPSNKVTEKGKDVELRCDPISGHTALYWYRQSLGQGLEFLIYFQGNSAPDKSGLPSDRFSAERTGGSVSTLTIQRTQQEDSAVYLCASSLEGLGGKGETQYFGPGTRLLVL.

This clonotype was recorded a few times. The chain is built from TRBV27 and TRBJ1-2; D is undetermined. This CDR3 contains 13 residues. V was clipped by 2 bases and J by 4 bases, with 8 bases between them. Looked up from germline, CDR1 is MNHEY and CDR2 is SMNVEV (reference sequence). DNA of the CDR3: TGTGCCAGCAGTTTAAGCAGAAGCTATGGCTACACCTTC. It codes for CASSLSRSYGYTF.

The CDR3 bases are TGCGCCAGCAGCCAACTAGCAGTAGCCTACAATGAGCAGTTCTTC. The encoded protein is CASSQLAVAYNEQFF. V gene TRBV4-1 combines with J gene TRBJ2-1; maybe TRBD2 (5 bases). V lost 2 bases to trimming and J lost 2 bases, with 10 bases between them. Germline V gives CDR1 MGHRA, CDR2 YSYEKL. This CDR3 has 15 residues.